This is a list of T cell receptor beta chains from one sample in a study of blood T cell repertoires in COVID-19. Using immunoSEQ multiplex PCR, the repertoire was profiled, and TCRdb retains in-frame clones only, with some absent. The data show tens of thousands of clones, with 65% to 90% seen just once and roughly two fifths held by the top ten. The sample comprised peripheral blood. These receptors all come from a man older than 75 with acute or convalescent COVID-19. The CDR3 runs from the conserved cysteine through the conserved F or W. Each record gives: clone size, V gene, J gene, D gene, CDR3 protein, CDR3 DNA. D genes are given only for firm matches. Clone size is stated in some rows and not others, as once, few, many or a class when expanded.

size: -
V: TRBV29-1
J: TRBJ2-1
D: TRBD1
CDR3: CSVTGTGPSFNSYNEQFF
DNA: TGCAGCGTTACCGGGACAGGGCCCTCCTTTAACTCCTACAATGAGCAGTTCTTC

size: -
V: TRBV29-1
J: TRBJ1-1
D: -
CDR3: CSVEDPRGGRGAFF
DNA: TGCAGCGTTGAAGATCCCAGGGGAGGGAGGGGAGCTTTCTTT

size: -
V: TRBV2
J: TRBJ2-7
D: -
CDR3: CATRRGREGEQYF
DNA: TGTGCCACCCGGCGGGGCCGGGAAGGCGAGCAGTACTTC

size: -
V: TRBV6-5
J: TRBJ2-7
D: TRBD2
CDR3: CASSLRASGYEQYF
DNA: TGTGCCAGCAGCCTTAGGGCTAGCGGCTACGAGCAGTACTTC

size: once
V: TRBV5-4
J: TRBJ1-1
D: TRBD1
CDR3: CASSSGQGAAKAEAFF
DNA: TGTGCCAGCAGCTCCGGACAGGGGGCCGCTAAGGCTGAAGCTTTCTTT

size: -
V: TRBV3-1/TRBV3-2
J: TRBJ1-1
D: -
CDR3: CASSLPGTPNTEAFF
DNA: TGTGCCAGCAGCCTCCCCGGGACACCGAACACTGAAGCTTTCTTT

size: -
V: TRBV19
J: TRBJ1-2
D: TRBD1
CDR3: CASRTDRGLGGYTF
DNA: TGTGCCAGTAGGACGGACAGGGGGCTGGGGGGCTACACCTTC

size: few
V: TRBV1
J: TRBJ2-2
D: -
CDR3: CTSSRQLTSGSDTGELFF
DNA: TGCACCAGCAGCCGCCAACTGACTAGCGGGAGCGACACCGGGGAGCTGTTTTTT

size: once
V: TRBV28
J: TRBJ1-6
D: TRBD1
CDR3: CASSSLGQGDNSPLHF
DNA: TGTGCCAGCAGTTCACTTGGACAGGGCGATAATTCACCCCTCCACTTT

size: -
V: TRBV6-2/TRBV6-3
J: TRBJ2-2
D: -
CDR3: CASSMIGAATGELFF
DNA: TGTGCCAGCAGTATGATAGGGGCGGCCACCGGGGAGCTGTTTTTT

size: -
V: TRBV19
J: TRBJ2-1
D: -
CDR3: CASSWGDRPNEQFF
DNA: TGTGCCAGTAGTTGGGGGGACAGACCAAATGAGCAGTTCTTC

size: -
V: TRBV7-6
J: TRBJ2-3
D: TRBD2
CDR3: CASSLTPPGGYKDTQYF
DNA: TGTGCCAGCAGCTTAACACCGCCGGGAGGGTATAAAGATACGCAGTATTTT

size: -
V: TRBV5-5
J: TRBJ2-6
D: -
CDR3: CASSSSSRTGANVLTF
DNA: TGTGCCAGCAGCTCTAGTTCTAGGACTGGGGCCAACGTCCTGACTTTC

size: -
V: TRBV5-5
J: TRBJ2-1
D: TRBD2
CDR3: CASSLAGAGVSYNEQFF
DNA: TGTGCCAGCAGCTTGGCTGGGGCGGGAGTCTCCTACAATGAGCAGTTCTTC

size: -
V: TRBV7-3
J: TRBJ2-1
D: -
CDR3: CASSPQYEVVGEQFF
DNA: TGTGCCAGCAGCCCCCAATATGAGGTAGTGGGTGAGCAGTTCTTC

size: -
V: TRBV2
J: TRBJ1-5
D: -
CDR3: CASSEGGGISNQPQHF
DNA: TGTGCCAGCAGTGAAGGCGGCGGGATAAGCAATCAGCCCCAGCATTTT

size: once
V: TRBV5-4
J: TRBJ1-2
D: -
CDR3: CASSSRTELNYGYTF
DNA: TGTGCCAGCAGCTCCAGGACTGAGCTCAACTATGGCTACACCTTC

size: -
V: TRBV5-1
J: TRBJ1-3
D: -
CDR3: CASSKGGFRNTIYF
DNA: TGCGCCAGCAGCAAGGGAGGATTCCGGAACACCATATATTTT

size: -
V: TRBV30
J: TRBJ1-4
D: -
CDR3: CAWSGQINEKLFF
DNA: TGTGCCTGGAGTGGTCAGATTAATGAAAAACTGTTTTTT

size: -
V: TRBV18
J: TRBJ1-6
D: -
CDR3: CASSPGTGNSPLHF
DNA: TGTGCCAGCTCACCGGGAACAGGCAATTCACCCCTCCACTTT

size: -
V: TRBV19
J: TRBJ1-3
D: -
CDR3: CASSIGLTSGNTIYF
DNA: TGTGCCAGTAGTATTGGCCTGACTTCTGGAAACACCATATATTTT

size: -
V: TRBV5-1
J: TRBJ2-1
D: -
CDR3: CASSPRAPGGLYNEQFF
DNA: TGCGCCAGCAGCCCGAGGGCGCCAGGGGGACTTTACAATGAGCAGTTCTTC

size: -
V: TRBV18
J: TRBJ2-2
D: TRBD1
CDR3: CASSRLGPGQGDTGELFF
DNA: TGTGCCAGCTCACGACTGGGACCGGGACAGGGAGACACCGGGGAGCTGTTTTTT

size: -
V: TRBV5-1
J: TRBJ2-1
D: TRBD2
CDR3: CASSLEGSGRGAYNEQFF
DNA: TGCGCCAGCAGCTTGGAAGGTAGCGGGAGGGGTGCCTACAATGAGCAGTTCTTC

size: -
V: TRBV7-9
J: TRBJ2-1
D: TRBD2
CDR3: CASSTPGLAVSQFF
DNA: TGTGCCAGCAGCACGCCGGGACTAGCGGTCTCGCAGTTCTTC

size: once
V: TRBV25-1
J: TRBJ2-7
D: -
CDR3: CASSLGVGPKYF
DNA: TGTGCCAGCAGTTTAGGGGTAGGGCCGAAGTACTTC

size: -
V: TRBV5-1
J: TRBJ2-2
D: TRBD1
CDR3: CASSGRTGDTGELFF
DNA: TGCGCCAGCAGCGGACGGACAGGGGACACCGGGGAGCTGTTTTTT

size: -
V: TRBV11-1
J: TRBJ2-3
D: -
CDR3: CASSPSFLGGQYF
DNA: TGTGCCAGCAGCCCCAGTTTCCTCGGAGGGCAGTATTTT

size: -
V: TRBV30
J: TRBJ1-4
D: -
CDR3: CAWSAWEGNEKLFF
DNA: TGTGCCTGGAGTGCTTGGGAGGGTAATGAAAAACTGTTTTTT

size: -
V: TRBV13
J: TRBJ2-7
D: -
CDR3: CASSPQTGYEQYF
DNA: TGTGCCAGCAGCCCCCAAACAGGGTACGAGCAGTACTTC

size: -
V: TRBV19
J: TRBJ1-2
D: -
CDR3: CASRGSARGRLNYGYTF
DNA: TGTGCCAGTAGGGGTTCGGCTCGGGGAAGACTTAATTATGGCTACACCTTC

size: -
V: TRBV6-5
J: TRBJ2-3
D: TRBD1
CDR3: CASSYGTGTDTQYF
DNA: TGTGCCAGCAGTTATGGGACAGGGACAGATACGCAGTATTTT

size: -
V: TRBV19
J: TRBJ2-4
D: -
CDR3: CASSIIIAKNIQYF
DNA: TGTGCCAGTAGTATAATTATAGCCAAAAACATTCAGTACTTC

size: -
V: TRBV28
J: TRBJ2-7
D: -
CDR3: CASSRLGSYEQYF
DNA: TGTGCCAGCAGTCGCCTAGGCTCCTACGAGCAGTACTTC

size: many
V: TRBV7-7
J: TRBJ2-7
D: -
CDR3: CASSLNAGNEQYF
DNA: TGTGCTAGCAGCTTAAACGCGGGAAACGAGCAGTACTTC

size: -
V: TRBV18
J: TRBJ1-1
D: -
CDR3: CASSPVPEKDGFF
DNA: TGTGCCAGCTCACCGGTGCCAGAAAAAGATGGTTTCTTT

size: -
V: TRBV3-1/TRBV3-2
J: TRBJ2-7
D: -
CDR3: CASSQVSQGGEQYF
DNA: TGTGCCAGCAGCCAAGTATCTCAGGGAGGCGAGCAGTACTTC

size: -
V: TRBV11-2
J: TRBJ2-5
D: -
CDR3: CASSALETQYF
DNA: TGTGCCAGCAGCGCACTCGAGACCCAGTACTTC

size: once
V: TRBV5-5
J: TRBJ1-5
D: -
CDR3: CASSLYTNSNQPQHF
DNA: TGTGCCAGCAGCTTGTACACTAATAGCAATCAGCCCCAGCATTTT

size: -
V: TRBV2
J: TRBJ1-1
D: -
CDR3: CASSWAGMNTEAFF
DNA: TGTGCCAGCAGTTGGGCGGGCATGAACACTGAAGCTTTCTTT

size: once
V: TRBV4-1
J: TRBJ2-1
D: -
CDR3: CASSQETRERGEQFF
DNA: TGCGCCAGCAGCCAAGAAACGAGGGAACGTGGTGAGCAGTTCTTC

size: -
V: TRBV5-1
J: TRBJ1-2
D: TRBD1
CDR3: CASSLAGGSGYTF
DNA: TGCGCCAGCAGCTTGGCAGGGGGAAGCGGCTACACCTTC

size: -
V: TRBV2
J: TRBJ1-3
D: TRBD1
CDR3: CASSGRGAGNTIYF
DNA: TGTGCCAGCAGTGGCAGGGGGGCTGGAAACACCATATATTTT

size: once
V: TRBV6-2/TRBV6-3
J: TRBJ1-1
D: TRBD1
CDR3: CASSSWNRGQTEAFF
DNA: TGTGCCAGCAGTTCCTGGAACAGGGGGCAAACTGAAGCTTTCTTT

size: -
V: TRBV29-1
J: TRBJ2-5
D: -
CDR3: CSVEGQIQETQYF
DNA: TGCAGCGTTGAAGGGCAGATCCAAGAGACCCAGTACTTC

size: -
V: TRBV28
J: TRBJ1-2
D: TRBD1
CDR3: CASRTGGRDYGYTF
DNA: TGTGCCAGCCGTACAGGGGGCAGGGACTATGGCTACACCTTC

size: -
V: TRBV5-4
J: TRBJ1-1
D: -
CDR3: CASSRSEVWEAEAFF
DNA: TGTGCCAGCAGCCGGTCTGAGGTGTGGGAGGCTGAAGCTTTCTTT

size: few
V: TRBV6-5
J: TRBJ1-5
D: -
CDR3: CASSYSRYQPQHF
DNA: TGTGCCAGCAGTTACTCCAGGTATCAGCCCCAGCATTTT

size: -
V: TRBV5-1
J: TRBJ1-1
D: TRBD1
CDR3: CASSLGTGGTEAFF
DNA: TGCGCCAGCAGCTTGGGGACAGGAGGGACTGAAGCTTTCTTT

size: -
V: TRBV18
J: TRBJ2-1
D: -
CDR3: CASSPKEGNSYNEQFF
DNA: TGTGCCAGCTCACCCAAAGAGGGAAACTCCTACAATGAGCAGTTCTTC

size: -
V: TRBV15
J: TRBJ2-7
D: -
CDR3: CATSRDQGQLRMWEQYF
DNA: TGTGCCACCAGCAGAGATCAGGGGCAACTGAGGATGTGGGAGCAGTACTTC